Given below is one T cell receptor beta chain in context. The clone's antigen remains unknown. The record has no base qualities; no much larger clone is one base away. Ends trimmed: V by 5 bases, J by 7 bases; bases unmatched to a gene: 16. Taken from the germline V gene (reference sequence), the CDR1 and CDR2 loops are SEHNR and FQNEAQ. Reading from cysteine to phenylalanine, the CDR3 counts 16 amino acids. Of all the DNA, just the CDR3 is kept, 48 bases in frame from base 1. The donors were healthy, HIV-negative adults with no recently reported acute infections or vaccinations. Every donor was a Caucasian adult residing in Nashville, Tennessee, USA. CD4+ T cells were enriched through magnetic negative selection, after which naive cells were positively selected on CD45RA and the remaining negative fraction served as the memory subset. Blood was collected by leukapheresis, and PBMCs were isolated by Ficoll-Histopaque density gradient centrifugation and then cryopreserved in liquid nitrogen vapor phase. Analytical flow cytometry was used to check the purity and quantity of each magnetically sorted T cell population. From each sorted fraction, genomic DNA was isolated and quantified by UV absorbance on a Nanodrop 2000c.

Using the deep immunoSEQ assay, multiplex PCR amplified TCR CDR3 regions from genomic DNA. Extracted genomic DNA from each cell subset was spread evenly across all wells of several immunoSEQ 96-well plates, with each plate serving as a replicate. Each replicate PCR for sorted subsets received 200 ng genomic DNA, equal to roughly 29,000 T cell genomes. Purified libraries were measured with a Qubit 3.0 fluorometer, size-checked on a Bioanalyzer 2100, and measured again with the KAPA Library Quantification kit. Every immunoSEQ 96-well plate was sequenced on a dedicated single-read 150-cycle Illumina NextSeq 550 flow cell. For the original study's pipeline: Because the immunoSEQ output included only junctional sequences and no quality scores, the filtering could not be the same as the filtering used for full-length reads. Sequences were annotated with PyIR, a Python wrapper for IgBLAST v1.9, and V/J genes and CDR3 were assigned using IMGT germline references. Reads with weak V/J assignments (E-value above 1e-6), missing CDR3, stop codons, out-of-frame junctions, or ambiguous translated residues were removed. V3J clonotypes were defined as sequences sharing an identical inferred V gene, J gene, and CDR3 amino acid sequence. The percentage overlap between two repertoires was calculated by dividing the number of shared unique clonotypes by the size of the smaller repertoire. RTK rarefaction, the Chao1 estimator, and Recon v2.1 estimates of unobserved clonotypes were used to assess repertoire richness. OLGA was used to compute generation probabilities for all TCRbeta clonotypes that the gDNA method yielded from four donors. The table was pulled from immuneACCESS by TCRdb, which kept in-frame rearrangements only. Such tables lose some clones; where checked, under half of the loss comes from unresolved V genes, and the rest has no known cause. V, J and clone size are those of that table, while D and trimming were read from the DNA. The sample table records about 2.3 million clones; approximately 93% of these occur just once. The top ten hold roughly 0.36% of the sample.

This sample is part of a study of shared clonotypes between healthy human individuals (TCRdb year 2020). Regarding the study in general: The cohort included a few men and a couple of women between 18 and 49 years of age. Leukapheresis yielded between about 0.9 and 9.5 billion PBMCs per donor. Different laboratories and diverse techniques were used to prepare libraries and sequence TCR repertoires, to increase sequencing depth and limit assay-specific biases. The study deeply sequenced blood TCR repertoires of about five healthy adults to estimate repertoire size and the extent of clonotype sharing between individuals. For each donor, CD4 naive and CD4 memory were each run on three plates, CD8 naive on two plates, and CD8 memory on one plate.

Study-wide conclusions, independent of this receptor: Naive subsets generally had larger estimated clonotype richness than memory subsets. Clonotypes shared by all four sorted-subset donors showed higher generation probabilities than non-shared clonotypes. Because the study included only a small number of donors, the genetic and exposure-history diversity represented was limited. Pairwise subsampling led to the expectation that sequencing depth would affect the degree of clonotype sharing among donors. Sampling was restricted to blood, and TCR repertoires in tissues likely differ from the TCR repertoires found in blood. Even with the large sequencing depth, rarefaction of the sorted-subset datasets indicated that sequencing was incomplete. Across four donors, roughly 5% of naive CD4, roughly 3.3% of naive CD8, roughly 2.2% of memory CD4, and roughly 0.41% of memory CD8 clonotypes were shared.

The chain was built from TRBV7-9 and TRBJ2-7, and TRBD1 aligns with 8 junction nucleotides. Input material: naive CD4+ T cells from PBMCs. In the paper's terms, the cell subset or site label means: CD45RA+ positively selected. This sequence originates from a man between 18 and 35 years old in good health. Some clones in this sample may be carry-over from other donors' samples. The CDR3 here reads CASSPRAGGPPWEQYF. At the DNA level, the sequence is TGTGCCAGCAGCCCACGGGCAGGGGGCCCTCCTTGGGAGCAGTACTTC.